The 22 T cell receptor beta chains given below trace back to one sample, sequenced in a study of tissue T cells after allogeneic stem cell transplantation. The table came from immunoSEQ multiplex PCR; TCRdb's copy has only in-frame clones and leaves some out. The sample shows 40,000 to 60,000 clones, around 70% of them seen only once. What was sequenced was sorted cells pooled from one or two spleens. All receptors derive from a pool of C57BL/6 mice in good health.

Of note for this clone: Gene names denote mouse genes. Read data end 1 residue before the CDR3 end; the end is taken from the germline J gene. The chain employs TRBV19 and TRBJ1-2; D may be TRBD1 (6 bases). V lost 4 bases and J 4 bases, leaving 11 bases between the germline ends. CDR3 length equals 13 residues. Germline CDR1 and CDR2: FNHDT and SITEND (reference sequence). CDR3 bases read: TGTGCCAGCAGTCCTACAGGGAGCTCCGACTACACC. This codes for CASSPTGSSDYT. The full CDR3 is CASSPTGSSDYTF.

As regards this clone: Gene names refer to mouse genes. The read ends 1 residue shy of where the CDR3 ends; the end is completed using the germline J gene. The chain uses TRBV13-1 and TRBJ2-1, with TRBD2 identical over 14 bases. After removal of 3 bases from V and 6 bases from J, the junction contained 5 bases not matched to a gene. CDR1 is NSHNY and CDR2 is SYGAGN in the germline V gene. This CDR3 region has 16 residues. The part of the CDR3 DNA that was read is TGTGCCAGCAGTGGGGGACTGGGGGGGCGCAGTGCTGAGCAGTTC. Protein product: CASSGGLGGRSAEQF. In full, the CDR3 reads CASSGGLGGRSAEQFF.

Concerning this clone: Each gene name is a mouse one. Read data end 1 residue before the CDR3 end; the end is taken from the germline J gene. The chain carries TRBV12-1 and TRBJ2-5; 7 positions match TRBD2. V was clipped by 0 bases and J by 3 bases; unmatched bases: 2. CDR1 and CDR2 (germline): SGHSN, HYEKVE. The CDR3 length is 14 residues. The CDR3 spells CASSLGWGQDTQYF. CDR3 bases read: TGTGCCAGCTCTCTCGGCTGGGGGCAAGACACCCAGTAC.

About this clone itself: Gene names denote mouse genes. Read coverage stops 1 residue before the CDR3 terminus; the germline J gene supplies the remainder. The chain carries TRBV3 and TRBJ2-4; possibly TRBD2 for D (6 bases). Trimming took off 3 bases at V and 0 bases at J, with 10 bases between the two ends. The germline V gene encodes CDR1 SNHLY and CDR2 FYNGKV (reference sequence). CDR3 length: 15 residues. CDR3 DNA, as far as it was read: TGTGCCAGCAGCTTTGACTGGACTAGTCAAAACACCTTGTAC. Its translation is CASSFDWTSQNTLY. The entire CDR3 reads CASSFDWTSQNTLYF.

This clone was counted only a few times. Gene names are the mouse ones. Read coverage stops 1 residue before the CDR3 terminus; the germline J gene supplies the remainder. The rearrangement uses TRBV5 and TRBJ2-7; 8 bases fit TRBD2. The J segment lost 4 bases and the V segment lost 4 bases, leaving 6 bases of the junction unmatched. Per the germline V gene, CDR1 is LGHNA and CDR2 is YNLKQL (reference sequence). The CDR3 length is 14 residues. CDR3 DNA, as far as it was read: TGTGCCAGCAGCCTCCGACTGGGGCCTTATGAACAGTAC. Amino acids: CASSLRLGPYEQY. The whole CDR3 sequence reads CASSLRLGPYEQYF.

This clone was observed a single time. All gene names here are mouse names. The read terminates 1 residue ahead of where the CDR3 ends, so the germline J gene completes it. The V call is TRBV14, the J call TRBJ2-4, with TRBD2 matching over 9 bases. Per the germline V gene, CDR1 is SGHDT and CDR2 is FRDEAV. This CDR3 is built from 16 residues. The V segment lost 5 bases and the J segment 0 bases; nucleotides outside the gene matches: 7. The CDR3 region is CASSPRTGVSQNTLYF. CDR3 DNA, as far as it was read: TGTGCCAGCAGCCCCCGGACTGGGGTTAGTCAAAACACCTTGTAC.

Concerning this clone: Mouse gene names apply. The CDR3 is cut off 1 residue early in the read; its end comes from the germline J gene. This chain links TRBV19 with TRBJ2-7, with 10 bases identical to TRBD1. Germline lookup yields CDR1 FNHDT and CDR2 SITEND (reference sequence). This CDR3 has 14 amino acids. With V trimmed by 3 bases and J by 7 bases, 7 bases remained unmatched. CDR3 DNA (partial): TGTGCCAGCAGTAGGCCGGGACAGGGGAGCGAACAGTAC. Translating gives CASSRPGQGSEQY. From start to end, the CDR3 is CASSRPGQGSEQYF.

As concerns this clone: Mouse gene names apply. The CDR3 bases that were read are TGTGCCAGCAGCCAAGGGCTCTATAATTCGCCCCTCTAC. It codes for CASSQGLYNSPLY. The full CDR3 reads CASSQGLYNSPLYF. This rearrangement joins TRBV5 to TRBJ1-6; D is uncertain. The read finishes 1 residue shy of the CDR3 end, and the germline J gene is used to complete it. TRBJ1-6 belongs to the ORF category, with a function that is uncertain. CDR1 and CDR2 (germline): LGHNA, YNLKQL (reference sequence). This CDR3 contains 14 residues. V was trimmed by 1 base and J by 3 bases, leaving 4 bases between them.

With respect to this clone: Each gene name is a mouse one. The CDR3 extends 1 residue past the end of the read, so its final part is completed from the germline J gene. The rearrangement uses TRBV19 and TRBJ2-7, with 10 bases aligning to TRBD2. Germline V gives CDR1 FNHDT, CDR2 SITEND (reference sequence). V trimming: 5 bases; J trimming: 7 bases; junction bases outside the gene matches: 3. The CDR3 length is 12 residues. CDR3 sequence: CASSWGGGEQYF. CDR3 DNA, as far as it was read: TGTGCCAGCAGCTGGGGGGGCGGCGAACAGTAC. The full variable domain, with the rest looked up from reference TRBV19 and TRBJ2-7, is GGIITQTPKFLIGQEGQKLTLKCQQNFNHDTMYWYRQDSGKGLRLIYYSITENDLQKGDLSEGYDASREKKSSFSLTVTSAQKNEMAVFLCASSWGGGEQYFGPGTRLTVL.

On this clone: Mouse gene names apply. Coverage ceases 1 residue before the CDR3 finishes, and the germline J gene fills in the end. This sequence joins TRBV16 and TRBJ2-7; 7 bases are shared with TRBD2. After removal of 0 bases from V and 4 bases from J, the junction contained 3 bases not matched to a gene. This CDR3 has 14 residues. Germline loops: CDR1 SGHSA, CDR2 FRNQAP. The CDR3 is CASSLEGGVYEQYF. The CDR3 DNA, read in part, is TGTGCAAGCAGCTTAGAGGGGGGGGTATATGAACAGTAC.

Comment on this clone: Mouse germline and gene names are used. Coverage ceases 1 residue before the CDR3 finishes, and the germline J gene fills in the end. This chain joins TRBV13-3 and TRBJ1-1; maybe TRBD1 (5 bases). Trimming removed 9 bases from V and 3 bases from J, with 12 bases in between. The germline gives CDR1 NNHDY, CDR2 SYVADS. The CDR3 runs 12 residues. Partial CDR3 DNA: TGTGCCACCGCGGGGGAGGACACAGAAGTCTTC. Translation gives CATAGEDTEVF. The full CDR3 is CATAGEDTEVFF.

A remark on this clone: Genes and germline are mouse. Coverage ceases 1 residue before the CDR3 finishes, and the germline J gene fills in the end. This chain joins TRBV1 and TRBJ1-5; 10 bases are a match to TRBD1. Germline CDR1 reads NSQYPW; CDR2 reads LRSPGD (reference sequence). The CDR3 runs to 14 residues. The trim removed 5 bases at V and 4 bases at J, leaving 2 bases unmatched. The covered CDR3 bases are TGCACCTGCAGTCCGGGACAGGGGAACCAGGCTCCGCTT. Protein sequence: CTCSPGQGNQAPL. From start to end, the CDR3 is CTCSPGQGNQAPLF.

The sample holds a few counts of this clone. The gene names here belong to mouse. The sequence runs out 1 residue before the end of the CDR3; the remainder is reconstructed from the germline J gene. V and J are TRBV13-2 and TRBJ2-7, with 10 positions matching TRBD2. Germline-derived CDR1 and CDR2 are NNHNN and SYGAGS (reference sequence). This CDR3 is built from 14 residues. The V gene end was trimmed by 5 bases and the J gene end by 0 bases; junction bases not matched to a gene: 2. The sequenced part of the CDR3 DNA is TGTGCCAGCGGGGGGACTGGGGCCTCCTATGAACAGTAC. Encoded protein: CASGGTGASYEQY. The whole CDR3 sequence reads CASGGTGASYEQYF.

On this clone itself: The gene names given are mouse names. Sequencing ends 1 residue short of the CDR3 end; the germline J gene provides the rest. The chain couples TRBV12-2 to TRBJ1-6, with D perhaps TRBD1 (5 bases). TRBJ1-6 is known as an ORF, though its function is uncertain. The V gene lost 1 base and the J gene lost 8 bases, with 11 bases spanning the gap. The V gene's germline CDR1 is SGHLS and CDR2 HYDKME. The CDR3 totals 14 residues. Partial CDR3 DNA: TGTGCCAGCTCTCTTTCAGGGAGGGATTCGCCCCTCTAC. It yields the protein CASSLSGRDSPLY. The CDR3 reads in full as CASSLSGRDSPLYF.

With respect to this clone: Gene names are the mouse ones. The read is 1 residue too short to cover the CDR3 end, so that end is filled in from the germline J gene. The gene calls are TRBV19 and TRBJ2-7; perhaps TRBD1 as D (7 bases). The V end lost 5 bases, the J end lost 7 bases, and 7 bases lay between the germline ends. The CDR3 is 10 amino acids. Germline CDR1 FNHDT, CDR2 SITEND (reference sequence). CDR3 protein: CASRGGEQYF. The DNA read from the CDR3 is TGTGCCAGCAGAGGGGGCGAACAGTAC.

Regarding this clone: Genes and germline come from the mouse. CDR3 bases read: TGTGCCAGCAGTGTGGGACAGGGGGCTAGTCAAAACACCTTGTAC. The encoded protein is CASSVGQGASQNTLY. The whole CDR3 protein reads CASSVGQGASQNTLYF. J is TRBJ2-4 and V is TRBV13-1; 12 bases line up with TRBD1. The CDR3 end is not reached by the read, which stops 1 residue before it; the germline J gene fills it in. The V gene end was trimmed by 3 bases and the J gene end by 0 bases; junction bases not matched to a gene: 2. CDR1 and CDR2 (germline): NSHNY, SYGAGN. CDR3 length: 16 amino acids.

Worth noting for this clone: Any gene name here is a mouse gene name. The CDR3 goes on 1 residue after the read ends, and that part is filled in from the germline J gene. The V and J genes are TRBV3 and TRBJ1-3; possibly TRBD1 for D (6 bases). Trimming removed 1 base from V and 0 bases from J, with 10 bases in between. The germline V gene has CDR1 SNHLY and CDR2 FYNGKV (reference sequence). CDR3 length: 16 residues. This chain's CDR3 is CASSLEGGPSGNTLYF. The CDR3 DNA, read in part, is TGTGCCAGCAGCTTAGAGGGGGGTCCTTCTGGAAATACGCTCTAT.

Of note for this clone: Gene names and germline refer to mouse. The DNA ends 1 residue before the CDR3 does, and the rest of the CDR3 is filled in from the germline J gene. The J gene is TRBJ2-5, the V gene TRBV26, with 8 nucleotides matching TRBD1. Germline V gene sequence: CDR1 KGHPV, CDR2 FQNQEV (reference sequence). The length of the CDR3 is 13 residues. V trimming: 5 bases; J trimming: 6 bases; junction bases outside the gene matches: 4. CDR3: CASSVRGRDTQYF. The CDR3 bases that were read are TGTGCCAGCAGTGTCAGGGGGCGTGACACCCAGTAC.

This clone was counted a few times. Gene names denote mouse genes. The read stops 1 residue short of the end of the CDR3; the missing end is completed from the germline J gene. The V call is TRBV13-3, the J call TRBJ1-5; D remains unclear. This CDR3 comprises 14 residues. The V gene lost 3 bases and the J gene lost 0 bases, with 7 bases spanning the gap. Germline loops: CDR1 NNHDY, CDR2 SYVADS. The sequenced CDR3 bases are TGTGCCAGCAGTGCCGGGATTAACAACCAGGCTCCGCTT. Translating it yields CASSAGINNQAPL. The entire CDR3 sequence reads CASSAGINNQAPLF.

Comments on this clone: The genes and germline here are from mouse. Read sequence stops 1 residue before the CDR3 end, and the germline J gene provides the missing end. This chain links TRBV5 with TRBJ1-1; D possibly corresponds to TRBD1 (5 bases). Between the trimmed V and J ends, which lost 2 bases and 5 bases, there was a span of 6 bases. This CDR3 has 12 residues. From germline, CDR1 is LGHNA and CDR2 YNLKQL (reference sequence). Incomplete CDR3 DNA: TGTGCCAGCAGCCAACCAGGGACAGAAGTCTTC. Amino acid sequence: CASSQPGTEVF. In full, the CDR3 reads CASSQPGTEVFF.

This clone has a single count. Genes and germline come from the mouse. The CDR3 end lies 1 residue beyond the end of the read and is filled in from the germline J gene. The gene calls are TRBV26 and TRBJ2-5, with no clear D. The CDR3 length is 11 residues. V lost 4 bases, J lost 4 bases, and 3 bases lay in between. The germline gives CDR1 KGHPV, CDR2 FQNQEV (reference sequence). Partial CDR3 DNA: TGTGCCAGCAGTCCGAAAGACACCCAGTAC. This encodes CASSPKDTQY. The entire CDR3 protein reads CASSPKDTQYF.

Regarding this clone: Mouse gene names apply. The CDR3 is cut off 1 residue early in the read; its end comes from the germline J gene. The chain employs TRBV22 and TRBJ2-1; the DNA was not used to check the table's D call, TRBD2. TRBV22 is tagged as a pseudogene. There are 14 residues in the CDR3. The CDR3 spells CASSCYWGDAEQFF. The DNA read from the CDR3 is TGTGCCAGCAGTTGTTACTGGGGGGATGCTGAGCAGTTC.